Below are 10 T cell receptor beta chains sequenced from a single sample in a study of blood T cell repertoires in COVID-19. Sequenced by immunoSEQ multiplex PCR; TCRdb stores in-frame clones only, minus some. Seen here are 200,000 to 250,000 clones, approximately 92% observed once, and the top ten hold approximately 3.4%. Sequenced material: PBMCs or T cells enriched from blood (not recorded which). These receptors were obtained from a woman between 18 and 29 years old in a cohort exposed to, infected with or recovered from COVID-19 (not recorded which).

V usage is TRBV5-1 and J usage is TRBJ2-7; the match to TRBD2 covers 10 bases. The CDR3 runs to 16 residues. The germline gives CDR1 SGHRS, CDR2 YFSETQ. V lost 0 bases to trimming and J lost 4 bases; unmatched junction nucleotides: 7. In DNA form, the CDR3 reads TGCGCCAGCAGCTTGGGGACTAGCGGCCAATTTTACGAGCAGTACTTC. Translated, it gives CASSLGTSGQFYEQYF.

J is TRBJ1-2 and V is TRBV12-5; TRBD1 matches 7 bases. CDR3 length: 14 amino acids. Germline CDR1 and CDR2: LGHNT and FRNRAP. V lost 5 bases to trimming and J lost 7 bases; unmatched junction nucleotides: 10. Written as DNA, the CDR3 is TGTGCTAGTGGTCTGATGACAGGGACGGCTGGCTACACCTTC. This sequence encodes CASGLMTGTAGYTF.

This clone was seen a single time. The J gene is TRBJ1-2, the V gene TRBV7-9, with D possibly being TRBD1 (5 bases). Between the trimmed V and J ends, which lost 7 bases and 8 bases, there was a span of 17 bases. Germline loops: CDR1 SEHNR, CDR2 FQNEAQ (reference sequence). This CDR3 spans 13 amino acids. The DNA of the CDR3 is TGTGCCAGCAACGCCATGGGGGGAGGCGGCTACACCTTC. It is translated as CASNAMGGGGYTF.

The CDR3 bases are TGTGCCAGCAGTGACCAGGGAAATGAAAAACTGTTTTTT. This sequence encodes CASSDQGNEKLFF. V and J are TRBV6-1 and TRBJ1-4, with a weak D call TRBD1 (5 bases). Deletions cut 3 bases from V and 5 bases from J, with 7 bases between. The CDR3 extends over 13 amino acids. The germline V gene encodes CDR1 MNHNS and CDR2 SASEGT.

The chain is built from TRBV10-1 and TRBJ1-6, with D possibly matching TRBD1 (5 bases). Per germline, CDR1 WNHNN and CDR2 SYGVQD (reference sequence). This CDR3 comprises 14 residues. The germline V and J ends were trimmed by 2 bases and 7 bases, with 9 bases remaining between them. The CDR3 sequence: CASSEGGRNSPLHF. CDR3 DNA sequence: TGCGCCAGCAGTGAGGGGGGGAGGAATTCACCCCTCCACTTT.

The chain joins TRBV27 to TRBJ1-6; 7 positions agree with TRBD1. Germline V gene lookup returns CDR1 MNHEY and CDR2 SMNVEV (reference sequence). The CDR3 is 14 amino acids. V was pared by 4 bases and J by 10 bases, with 7 bases of the junction left unmatched. The CDR3 DNA follows: TGTGCCAGCAGTTATCACAGGGGAGGCTCACCCCTCCACTTT. Residues: CASSYHRGGSPLHF.

The chain recombines TRBV6-5 with TRBJ2-7; 12 nucleotides align to TRBD2. Unmatched junction bases numbered 8, after V lost 7 bases and J lost 4 bases. Germline loops: CDR1 MNHEY, CDR2 SVGAGI. The CDR3 extends over 15 amino acids. CDR3 residues: CASNGLAGFFYEQYF. DNA for the CDR3: TGTGCCAGCAACGGACTAGCGGGATTTTTTTACGAGCAGTACTTC.

The chain uses TRBV5-1 and TRBJ2-1; the match to TRBD2 covers 7 bases. Per the germline V gene, CDR1 is SGHRS and CDR2 is YFSETQ. The CDR3 is 14 residues long. Trimming at V came to 5 bases and at J to 4 bases, leaving 6 bases not matched to a gene. This chain's CDR3 is CASSYRGEYNEQFF. CDR3 nucleotide sequence: TGCGCCAGCAGTTATCGGGGGGAGTACAATGAGCAGTTCTTC.

This clone was counted a single time. The gene calls are TRBV7-2 and TRBJ2-5; 9 bases agree with TRBD2. The trim removed 2 bases at V and 1 base at J, leaving 8 bases unmatched. Germline lookup yields CDR1 SGHTA and CDR2 FQGNSA. CDR3 size: 17 residues. The DNA for the CDR3 is TGTGCCAGCAGCTTAACCTTGGCGGGAGGGGCCCAAGAGACCCAGTACTTC. Residues: CASSLTLAGGAQETQYF. Variable domain in full (rest from reference TRBV7-2 and TRBJ2-5): GAGVSQSPSNKVTEKGKDVELRCDPISGHTALYWYRQSLGQGLEFLIYFQGNSAPDKSGLPSDRFSAERTGGSVSTLTIQRTQQEDSAVYLCASSLTLAGGAQETQYFGPGTRLLVL.

The V and J genes are TRBV5-5 and TRBJ2-3; 10 bases line up with TRBD1. Trimming cost V 5 bases and J 4 bases; bases outside gene matches: 7. The CDR3 consists of 15 residues. Germline CDR1 SGHKS, CDR2 YYEKEE (reference sequence). CDR3 amino acids: CASRAGTGAPDTQYF. The CDR3 DNA reads TGTGCCAGCAGGGCCGGGACAGGGGCCCCAGATACGCAGTATTTT.